The TCR beta chain under discussion was sequenced for a study of blood T cell repertoires in COVID-19 (TCRdb year 2020). General notes on the study: The collaborator samples originated in the United States, Italy and Spain and spanned the acute and convalescent phases of COVID-19. The material from the prospective study consisted of cDNA or gDNA derived from T cells, B-cell-depleted T cells, or PBMCs. Deeply sampled blood TCRbeta repertoires from subjects exposed to, actively infected with, or recovered from COVID-19 were included in the dataset. A freely available public database, intended as a resource for researchers studying the immune response to SARS-CoV-2, is where the repertoires were released. Samples came from the ongoing ImmuneRACE study (first 160 participants) plus 1,254 subjects from 6 global collaborators. The sample metadata nearly always contained a de-identified subject ID, COVID-19 status, age in years and sex. Where available, HLA class I and class II types were taken from metadata supplied by the sample provider and were not determined by assay-based typing.

The immunoSEQ Assay, a bias-controlled multiplex PCR, was used to amplify TCRbeta CDR3 regions from genomic DNA. Per the authors' processing: The number of nucleated cells in each sample was estimated by amplification of reference gene primers within the assay. To quantify the absolute abundance of each unique TCRbeta CDR3 rearrangement, sequence reads were collapsed and filtered. For each sample, productive Simpson clonality was calculated as the square root of Simpson's diversity index over productive rearrangements. Entries here come from immuneACCESS through TCRdb and include only in-frame sequences with V and J called. Some clones fail to appear in such tables; in the studies checked, an unresolved V gene covers under half of the shortfall, and the cause of the remainder is unknown. V, J and clone size reflect that table, while D and trimming were determined from the DNA. The sample contains hundreds of thousands of clones, roughly 79% of them found a single time. The ten top clones hold around 7.2% of the sample.

This clone was detected a few times. This clone's antigen is unknown. No base quality information exists; no much larger clone differs at one position. What the study reported, not specific to this receptor: How much clinical and demographic metadata was included differed by source and by participant, and the metadata was provided uncurated.

One collaborating source in Seattle enrolled patients while the patients were actively infected and followed the patients over time throughout the course of disease. Whole blood was collected in K2EDTA tubes by collaborating institutions according to the institutions' own protocols. For TCRbeta analysis, collaborator samples were shipped as frozen whole blood, as isolated PBMCs, or as DNA extracted from either sample type. From its cysteine to its phenylalanine, the CDR3 spans 12 amino acids. Of the read, only the CDR3 DNA is kept; its 36 bases are in frame from base 1. Compared with germline, V lacks 6 bases and J lacks 3 bases; bases without a gene match: 2. The germline V gene yields SGHAT for CDR1 and FQNNGV for CDR2.

Input material: peripheral blood. The TCR comes from a woman of 80 years or more with COVID-19, enrolled during active disease. Recombination linked TRBV11-2 to TRBJ2-7; 7 central bases correspond to TRBD1. The nucleotide sequence reads as follows: TGTGCCAGCAGATGGACAGGCTACGAGCAGTACTTC. This yields the protein CASRWTGYEQYF. The reference TRBV11-2 and TRBJ2-7 proteins fill in what lies around the CDR3, so the full variable domain reads EAGVAQSPRYKIIEKRQSVAFWCNPISGHATLYWYQQILGQGPKLLIQFQNNGVVDDSQLPKDRFSAERLKGVDSTLKIQPAKLEDSAVYLCASRWTGYEQYFGPGTRLTVT.